The source of this T cell receptor beta chain is a study of blood T cell repertoires in COVID-19. Study at large: The United States, Italy and Spain were the sources of the acute and convalescent COVID-19 samples. Nucleic acid was either cDNA or gDNA, and it came from T cells, B-cell-depleted T cells, or PBMCs.

The V gene's germline CDR1 is MNHNY and CDR2 SVGAGI (reference sequence). V lost 4 bases and J 4 bases, leaving 12 bases between the germline ends. This CDR3 contains 14 residues. Per the original data handling: Quantification of nucleated cells was approximated via reference gene primer amplification. TCRdb's table, derived via immunoSEQ multiplex PCR, lists solely in-frame clones and lacks some. That table gives V, J and clone size, and the DNA gave D and trimming. The data show over 20,000 clones, more than 85% seen once. The sequenced sample consisted of peripheral blood. The receptor was isolated from a human donor in a cohort sampled during active COVID-19. The chain recombines TRBV6-6 with TRBJ2-3; no firm D call. The CDR3 DNA reads as TGTGCCAGCAGTTTAGCCCGCGAATCAGATACGCAGTATTTT. Encoded protein: CASSLARESDTQYF.